This T cell receptor beta chain came from a study of cytomegalovirus exposure and HLA in healthy donors. Notes on the study in general: Rare TCR sequences predominated, though certain public TCRs were found in many donors. In an earlier analysis, in some 600 donors, most V segments appeared productive either ~87% or ~30% of the time. In a later analysis, donors in an Asian-associated ancestry cluster reportedly had fewer N-insertions in productive TCRs than the cohort mean.

The PCR was carried out with 60 Vbeta primers and 13 Jbeta primers. Sequenced by immunoSEQ multiplex PCR; TCRdb stores in-frame clones only, minus some. The sample has about 130,000 clones, around 80% seen once; the top ten hold under 4.5%. Donors sampled were nominally healthy, though unrecorded immune exposures were likely. Germline loops: CDR1 SGHKS, CDR2 YYEKEE (reference sequence). V lost 0 bases to trimming and J lost 1 base, with 10 bases between them. The CDR3 loop spans 15 amino acids. With respect to this clone: Its specificity is unknown.

This chain connects TRBV5-5 to TRBJ2-5; D remains unclear. The sample consisted of PBMCs. The TCR comes from a woman aged 40 to 49 in good health and CMV-seronegative. CDR3 amino acids: CASSLVLTSQETQYF. DNA for the CDR3: TGTGCCAGCAGCTTGGTACTGACAAGCCAAGAGACCCAGTACTTC.